A single sample gave rise to the 6 T cell receptor beta chains below, sequenced in a study of T-cell memory formation after mild COVID-19 (dated by TCRdb to the early 2020s). To prepare the library, 5' RACE was applied. Sequenced using an Illumina NovaSeq 6000. TCRdb reprocessing: public reads trimmed at Q25 with fastp, clones called with MiXCR, in-frame beta chains kept. When rows share a CDR3 protein, they turn into one entry using the most common DNA and genes. This sample gives more than 150,000 distinct CDR3 sequences in total; around a sixth of them show up just once. The ten largest clones represent roughly 3.9% of the sample. The sample was PBMCs or a T cell subset sorted from them (not recorded which). Every receptor here comes from a man aged 18-30 years who had mild COVID-19 (a few samples of this study predate the infection). The sample titles of this study are shuffled in the database, so cell type and time point are left out; the donor was told from shared clones.

In this sample, this clonotype turned up a few times. As DNA, the CDR3 is TGTGCCAGCAGCTTAGATACAGGGACCCATGGCTACACCTTC. The encoded protein is CASSLDTGTHGYTF. The chain couples TRBV11-2 to TRBJ1-2; a weak D match, TRBD1 (6 bases). The V end lost 0 bases, the J end lost 6 bases, and 11 bases lay between the germline ends. CDR1 SGHAT and CDR2 FQNNGV come from the germline V gene. This CDR3 is built from 14 residues.

This clonotype appeared a few times. The chain links TRBV7-2 to TRBJ2-7; D call uncertain. The CDR3 is 14 amino acids. Germline assignment: CDR1 SGHTA and CDR2 FQGNSA. The V gene lost 2 bases and the J gene lost 0 bases, with 8 bases spanning the gap. The CDR3 here is CASSLTRSSYEQYV. CDR3 sequence (DNA): TGTGCCAGCAGCTTAACCAGGAGCTCCTACGAGCAGTACGTC.

The chain is built from TRBV28 and TRBJ1-2; D is undetermined. This CDR3 is 11 amino acids long. Germline lookup yields CDR1 MDHEN and CDR2 SYDVKM. V was cut by 3 bases and J by 8 bases, with 7 bases left in between. CDR3 protein: CASSFPSGYTF. As DNA, the CDR3 is TGTGCCAGCAGTTTCCCGAGCGGCTACACCTTC.

This clonotype was seen more than once but under ten times. The chain recombines TRBV20-1 with TRBJ1-5, with D maybe TRBD1 (5 bases). Trimming took off 0 bases at V and 4 bases at J, with 7 bases between the two ends. Germline CDR1 reads DFQATT; CDR2 reads SNEGSKA (reference sequence). CDR3 size: 13 residues. The CDR3 DNA sequence: TGCAGTGCTAGAGAGTCAGGGAATCAGCCCCAGCATTTT. Its translation is CSARESGNQPQHF.

V is TRBV7-8 and J is TRBJ2-1; D call uncertain. Germline assignment: CDR1 SGHVS and CDR2 FQNEAQ. With 3 bases removed from V and 6 bases from J, the gap between germline ends came to 18 bases. The CDR3 consists of 16 residues. The CDR3 is CASSFSFTPQGNEQFF. CDR3 bases: TGTGCCAGCAGCTTCTCCTTCACCCCCCAAGGCAATGAGCAGTTCTTC.

At least ten counts were recorded for this clonotype. The genes are TRBV7-2 and TRBJ2-4, with TRBD1 matching 9 bases. Germline values: CDR1 SGHTA, CDR2 FQGNSA. This CDR3 spans 15 amino acids. The J segment lost 6 bases and the V segment lost 5 bases, leaving 8 bases of the junction unmatched. CDR3 protein: CASSNPTGGLNIQYF. CDR3 DNA: TGTGCCAGCAGCAACCCGACAGGGGGATTAAACATTCAGTACTTC. Full variable domain (outside the CDR3, taken from reference TRBV7-2 and TRBJ2-4): GAGVSQSPSNKVTEKGKDVELRCDPISGHTALYWYRQSLGQGLEFLIYFQGNSAPDKSGLPSDRFSAERTGGSVSTLTIQRTQQEDSAVYLCASSNPTGGLNIQYFGAGTRLSVL.